In this sample, the clone carrying this T cell receptor beta chain turned up many times. No antigen is known for it. Germline trimming cut 4 bases from V and 4 bases from J; bases unmatched to any gene: 4. Germline V gene lookup returns CDR1 SGHRS and CDR2 YFSETQ. The CDR3 has 14 amino acids. CD4+ or CD8+ T cells at a count of some 900,000 served as input for the sorted libraries. This entry is derived from a study of neurological immune-mediated disorders. Study results and limitations: Subjects shared no identical expanded-clone CDR3 amino acid sequences, suggesting private TCR-beta repertoires in all groups.

5'RACE with 10-nucleotide random UMIs produced the cDNA. Over 160 million TCR-beta sequences from 15-18 subjects were obtained in each sequencing run. TCRdb re-analysed the 5' RACE reads in MiXCR, keeping a single row per CDR3 protein. The repertoire holds around 44,000 distinct CDR3 sequences, with 14% as singletons. Sequenced sample: CD4+ T cells from blood. The TCR originated in a woman aged 60-70 years with HTLV-1-associated myelopathy (HAM/TSP). The chain carries TRBV5-1 and TRBJ2-7; 11 positions agree with TRBD1. This chain's CDR3 is CASSRTGGQYEQYF. The CDR3 nucleotides read TGCGCCAGCAGCAGGACAGGGGGCCAGTACGAGCAGTACTTC.